Below, one T cell receptor (beta chain) is given with its context. Its specificity is unknown. One end of the junction does not line up with germline, which may come from a read error. The record originates from a study of tumor and adjacent non-tumor tissue in lung cancer. Study overall: The cohort had about 12 adenocarcinoma, 2 squamous cell and 1 small cell patients. Overall study findings and caveats: Shorter survival was associated with higher TCR diversity in tumors. Compared with tumor, normal lung showed significantly lower TCR diversity.

The CDR3 extends over 13 amino acids. The germline gives CDR1 GTSNPN, CDR2 SVGIG (reference sequence). The library came from three nested PCR rounds adapted from ARM-PCR protocols. One entry per CDR3 protein, called by TCRdb with MiXCR from the multiplex PCR reads. This repertoire shows about 90,000 distinct CDR3 sequences, around 76% found once; its top ten account for just over 20%. No cell sorting was done before RNA was extracted from the tissue. The normal lung tissue was taken more than 3 cm from the tumor edge. The sequencing sample was made of distant non-tumor lung tissue. This receptor was identified in a woman in her forties or fifties with non-small cell lung cancer. The chain combines TRBV30 with TRBJ2-2; tentative D call: TRBD2 (6 bases). The CDR3 DNA follows: TGTGCCTGGGCACGGGGGAACGCCGGGGAGCTGTTTTTT. Its translation: CAWARGNAGELFF.